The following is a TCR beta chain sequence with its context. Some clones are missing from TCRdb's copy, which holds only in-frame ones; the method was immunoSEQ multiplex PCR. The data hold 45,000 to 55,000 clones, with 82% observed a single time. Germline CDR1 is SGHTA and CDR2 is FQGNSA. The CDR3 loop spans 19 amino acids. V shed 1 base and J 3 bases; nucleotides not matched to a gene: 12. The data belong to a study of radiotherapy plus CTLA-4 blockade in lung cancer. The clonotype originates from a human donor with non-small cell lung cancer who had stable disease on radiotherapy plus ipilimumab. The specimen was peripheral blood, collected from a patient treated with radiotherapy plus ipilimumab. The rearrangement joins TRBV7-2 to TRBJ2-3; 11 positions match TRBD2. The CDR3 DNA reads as TGTGCCAGCAGCTTAGTCTTAGCGGGAGGGCCGATCGATACAGATACGCAGTATTTT. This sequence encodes CASSLVLAGGPIDTDTQYF.